This T cell receptor (beta chain) appears in the sequencing data of a study of cytomegalovirus exposure and HLA in healthy donors. The PCR contained 60 Vbeta and 13 Jbeta primers. Using immunoSEQ multiplex PCR, the repertoire was profiled, and TCRdb retains in-frame clones only, with some absent. The table records over 200,000 clones, about 80% of them present only once. CDR1 MGHDK and CDR2 SYGVNS come from the germline V gene. V was pared by 3 bases and J by 3 bases, with 6 bases between. The CDR3 has 14 residues. Study-wide points: DRB1 showed the most TCR associations and HLA-C the fewest in a later analysis, as rates varied by HLA locus. In an earlier analysis, in 587 donors, most V segments appeared productive either ~87% or ~30% of the time.

This clone occurred a few times. Its specificity is unknown. Material: PBMCs. This chain joins TRBV25-1 and TRBJ1-6; no reliable D call. The receptor was derived from a woman in her forties in good health and CMV-seronegative. DNA for the CDR3: TGTGCCAGCAGTGAGGCAGTCTATAATTCACCCCTCCACTTT. This translates into CASSEAVYNSPLHF.